These T cell receptor beta chains were read from a single sample in a study of blood T cell repertoires in COVID-19. Some clones are missing from TCRdb's copy, which holds only in-frame ones; the method was immunoSEQ multiplex PCR. Of hundreds of thousands of clones in the sample, about 79% were seen once. The sample was peripheral blood. The receptors stem from a man older than 75 with acute or convalescent COVID-19. The CDR3 runs from the conserved cysteine through the conserved F or W. D genes are given only for firm matches. Size values are once, few and many counts, or a class for expanded clones, and some rows have none.

NA	NA	TRBV12-3/TRBV12-4	TRBJ2-3	TGTGCCAGCAGTCCCGGCACAGATACGCAGTATTTT	CASSPGTDTQYF
NA	NA	TRBV4-2	TRBJ1-2	TGTGCCAGCAGCCAAGATCAGGCAGAGTATGGCTACACCTTC	CASSQDQAEYGYTF
NA	NA	TRBV3-1/TRBV3-2	TRBJ1-1	TGTGCCAGCAGCGAGGGGGGGGCAGCGAACACTGAAGCTTTCTTT	CASSEGGAANTEAFF
NA	TRBD2	TRBV11-3	TRBJ2-7	TGTGCCAGCAGCTTGACCAGCGGGAGCTCCTACGAGCAGTACTTC	CASSLTSGSSYEQYF
NA	TRBD1	TRBV19	TRBJ1-5	TGTGCCAGTAGTAAATCGGGACAGGTACCTTATAGCAATCAGCCCCAGCATTTT	CASSKSGQVPYSNQPQHF
NA	TRBD2	TRBV5-1	TRBJ2-7	TGCGCCAGCAGCTTGATGTCGCGGGAGCCCGGGGAGCAGTACTTC	CASSLMSREPGEQYF
NA	TRBD2	TRBV27	TRBJ2-7	TGTGCCAGCAGTCGTAGCGGGGGACGCTACGAGCAGTACTTC	CASSRSGGRYEQYF
NA	TRBD1	TRBV6-1	TRBJ2-1	TGTGCCAGCAGTGATGGACAGGTCAGGATCTACAATGAGCAGTTCTTC	CASSDGQVRIYNEQFF
NA	NA	TRBV19	TRBJ2-2	TGTGCCAGTAGTATGCGGAGGAACACCGGGGAGCTGTTTTTT	CASSMRRNTGELFF
NA	NA	TRBV6-1	TRBJ1-2	TGTGCCAGCAGTGAAATATTAGCTAACTATGGCTACACCTTC	CASSEILANYGYTF
NA	TRBD1	TRBV27	TRBJ2-7	TGTGCCAGCAGCACGAACAGGGGACAATACGAGCAGTACTTC	CASSTNRGQYEQYF
NA	NA	TRBV2	TRBJ1-4	TGTGCCAGCGGACCCCTGAGGGGGACTAATGAAAAACTGTTTTTT	CASGPLRGTNEKLFF
few	TRBD1	TRBV4-1	TRBJ1-5	TGCGCCAGCAGTCCCGCCGGACAGGGCAATCAGCCCCAGCATTTT	CASSPAGQGNQPQHF
NA	TRBD1	TRBV28	TRBJ2-7	TGTGCCAGCAGCCTTAGACAGGGGCCCTACGAGCAGTACTTC	CASSLRQGPYEQYF
few	TRBD1	TRBV19	TRBJ1-6	TGTGCCAGTCGTCCAGGGGGACAGGGCGTTTATAATTCACCCCTCCACTTT	CASRPGGQGVYNSPLHF
once	TRBD1	TRBV4-2	TRBJ2-4	TGTGCCAGCAGCCCTTCCGGGACAGGGAGAGAAAACATTCAGTACTTC	CASSPSGTGRENIQYF
NA	NA	TRBV5-1	TRBJ1-2	TGCGCCAGCAGCTATCAGGGGTCCTATGGCTACACCTTC	CASSYQGSYGYTF
NA	NA	TRBV23-1	TRBJ2-7	TGCGCCAGCAGTCAAGGAGGGACAGAGGTCCGGAGAAACTCCTACGAGCAGTACTTC	CASSQGGTEVRRNSYEQYF